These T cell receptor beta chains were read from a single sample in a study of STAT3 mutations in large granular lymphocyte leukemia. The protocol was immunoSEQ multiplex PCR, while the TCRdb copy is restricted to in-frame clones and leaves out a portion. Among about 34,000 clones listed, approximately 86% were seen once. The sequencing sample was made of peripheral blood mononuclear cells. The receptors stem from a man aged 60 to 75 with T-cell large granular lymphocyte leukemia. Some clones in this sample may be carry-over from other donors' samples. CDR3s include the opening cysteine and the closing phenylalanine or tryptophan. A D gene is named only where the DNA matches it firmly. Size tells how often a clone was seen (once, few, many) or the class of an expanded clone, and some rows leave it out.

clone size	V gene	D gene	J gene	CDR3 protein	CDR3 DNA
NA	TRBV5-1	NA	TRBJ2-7	CASSLRAPTSQKGVYEQYF	TGCGCCAGCAGCCTAAGAGCCCCTACTAGCCAGAAGGGAGTCTACGAGCAGTACTTC
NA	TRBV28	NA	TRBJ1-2	CASETGLRANYGYTF	TGTGCCAGCGAAACAGGGCTCCGAGCTAACTATGGCTACACCTTC
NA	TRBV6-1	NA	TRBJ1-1	CASSERWTVQYTEAFF	TGTGCCAGCAGTGAGCGTTGGACAGTCCAATACACTGAAGCTTTCTTT
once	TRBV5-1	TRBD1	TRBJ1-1	CASSLQGAEAFF	TGCGCCAGCAGCCTACAGGGGGCTGAAGCTTTCTTT
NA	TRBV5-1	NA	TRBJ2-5	CASSLAAGLGETQYF	TGCGCCAGCAGCTTGGCCGCGGGGCTCGGGGAGACCCAGTACTTC
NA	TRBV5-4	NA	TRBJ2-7	CASSFGAFSYEQYF	TGTGCCAGCAGCTTTGGGGCCTTCTCCTACGAGCAGTACTTC
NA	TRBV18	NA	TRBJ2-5	CASSPPSGIGETQYF	TGTGCCAGCTCACCACCCTCGGGGATTGGGGAGACCCAGTACTTC
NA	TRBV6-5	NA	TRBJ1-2	CASSYRGDRVYGYTF	TGTGCCAGCAGTTATCGGGGAGACAGAGTCTATGGCTACACCTTC
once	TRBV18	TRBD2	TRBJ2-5	CASSPYTTSVGETQYF	TGTGCCAGCTCACCGTACACGACTAGCGTAGGAGAGACCCAGTACTTC
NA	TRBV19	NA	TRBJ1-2	CASRRGTSSTPYGYTF	TGTGCCAGTAGACGAGGGACGAGCAGCACTCCCTATGGCTACACCTTC
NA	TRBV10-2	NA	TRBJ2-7	CASSDSGVSEYF	TGCGCCAGCAGTGATTCGGGGGTTAGTGAGTACTTC
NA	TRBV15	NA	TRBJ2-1	CATSNARYYNEQFF	TGTGCCACCAGCAACGCGCGCTACTACAATGAGCAGTTCTTC
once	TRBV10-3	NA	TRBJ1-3	CAIGLSGNTIYF	TGTGCCATCGGACTCTCTGGAAACACCATATATTTT
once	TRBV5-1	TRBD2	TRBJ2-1	CASSPVGTSGNNEQFF	TGCGCCAGCAGCCCAGTAGGTACTAGCGGGAACAATGAGCAGTTCTTC
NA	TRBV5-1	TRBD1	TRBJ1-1	CASSLSTGGAEAFF	TGCGCCAGCAGCTTGTCTACAGGGGGCGCTGAAGCTTTCTTT
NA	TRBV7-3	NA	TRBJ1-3	CASSLASDKGNTIYF	TGTGCCAGCAGCTTAGCATCGGACAAAGGAAACACCATATATTTT
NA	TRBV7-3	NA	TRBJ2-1	CASSPSGHSYNEQFF	TGTGCCAGCAGCCCAAGCGGCCACTCCTACAATGAGCAGTTCTTC
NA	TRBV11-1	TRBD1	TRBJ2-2	CASSRRGGWSDTGELFF	TGTGCCAGCAGCCGTCGAGGGGGCTGGTCGGACACCGGGGAGCTGTTTTTT
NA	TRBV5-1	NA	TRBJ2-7	CASSSRDGAYEQYF	TGCGCCAGCAGCTCCCGGGACGGAGCCTACGAGCAGTACTTC
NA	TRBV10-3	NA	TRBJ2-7	CAISESGGGNEQYF	TGTGCCATCAGTGAGTCGGGGGGAGGCAACGAGCAGTACTTC
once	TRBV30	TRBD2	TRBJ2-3	CAWSQLAGTDTQYF	TGTGCCTGGAGTCAGTTAGCGGGAACAGATACGCAGTATTTT
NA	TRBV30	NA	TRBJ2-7	CAWSKSGPSYEQYF	TGTGCCTGGAGTAAGAGCGGCCCTTCCTACGAGCAGTACTTC
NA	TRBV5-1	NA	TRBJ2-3	CASSPLEHTQYF	TGCGCCAGCAGCCCCCTTGAGCATACGCAGTATTTT
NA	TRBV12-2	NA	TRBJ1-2	CASRLGAGYTF	TGTGCAAGTCGCTTAGGGGCTGGCTACACCTTC
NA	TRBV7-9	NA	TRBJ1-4	CASSLVGAGEKLFF	TGTGCCAGCAGCTTGGTAGGGGCCGGGGAAAAACTGTTTTTT
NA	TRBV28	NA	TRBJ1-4	CASSSGYGEKLFF	TGTGCCAGCAGTTCAGGGTATGGGGAAAAACTGTTTTTT
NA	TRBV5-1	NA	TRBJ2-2	CASSLRVGPGGELFF	TGCGCCAGCAGCTTGCGGGTCGGTCCGGGAGGGGAGCTGTTTTTT
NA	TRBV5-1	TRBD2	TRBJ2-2	CASSGGAVTGELFF	TGCGCCTCCTCCGGGGGGGCTGTCACCGGGGAGCTGTTTTTT
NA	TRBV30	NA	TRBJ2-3	CALRSTDTQYF	TGTGCCCTCAGAAGCACAGATACGCAGTATTTT
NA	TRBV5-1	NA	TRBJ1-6	CASSPPPDNSPLHF	TGCGCCAGCAGTCCACCCCCCGATAATTCACCCCTCCACTTT
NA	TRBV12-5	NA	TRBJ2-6	CASGFASMANVLTF	TGTGCTAGTGGTTTCGCCTCCATGGCCAACGTCCTGACTTTC
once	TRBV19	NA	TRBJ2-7	CASSISGGDYEQYF	TGTGCCAGTAGTATATCCGGCGGGGACTACGAGCAGTACTTC
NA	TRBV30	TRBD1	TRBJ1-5	CAWSIRGLQPQHF	TGTGCCTGGAGTATCAGGGGGCTTCAGCCCCAGCATTTT
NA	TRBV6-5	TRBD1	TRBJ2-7	CASSYSTGGYEQYF	TGTGCCAGCAGTTACAGTACAGGGGGGTACGAGCAGTACTTC
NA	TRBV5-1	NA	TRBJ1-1	CASSSGPRGSEAFF	TGCGCCAGCAGCTCGGGTCCCCGGGGGAGTGAAGCTTTCTTT
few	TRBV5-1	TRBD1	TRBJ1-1	CASSVDRDEAFF	TGCGCCAGCAGCGTGGACAGGGATGAAGCTTTCTTT
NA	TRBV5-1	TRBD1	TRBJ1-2	CASSFSDRGGGYTF	TGCGCCAGCAGCTTCTCGGACAGGGGTGGAGGCTACACCTTC
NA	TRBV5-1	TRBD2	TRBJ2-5	CASSLAPGGPETQYF	TGCGCCAGCAGTCTGGCCCCGGGAGGGCCGGAGACCCAGTACTTC
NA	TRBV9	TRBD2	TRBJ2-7	CASSAATSGSYEQYF	TGTGCCAGCAGCGCAGCGACTAGCGGGAGTTACGAGCAGTACTTC
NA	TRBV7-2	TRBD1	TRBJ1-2	CASSPTGGGNGYTF	TGTGCCAGCAGCCCTACAGGGGGTGGGAATGGCTACACCTTC
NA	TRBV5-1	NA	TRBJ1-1	CASSLVMNTEAFF	TGCGCCAGCAGCTTGGTCATGAACACTGAAGCTTTCTTT
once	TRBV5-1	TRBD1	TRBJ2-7	CASTLGAQGAQDEQYF	TGCGCCAGCACCCTTGGGGCACAGGGGGCCCAGGACGAGCAGTACTTC
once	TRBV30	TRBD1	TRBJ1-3	CAFGQGLNSGNTIYF	TGTGCCTTTGGACAGGGACTTAACTCTGGAAACACCATATATTTT
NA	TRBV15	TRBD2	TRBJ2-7	CATSRAGGASYEQYF	TGTGCCACCAGCAGAGCGGGGGGGGCTTCCTACGAGCAGTACTTC
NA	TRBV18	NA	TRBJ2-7	CASSRDGYEQYF	TGTGCCAGCTCCCGGGACGGCTACGAGCAGTACTTC